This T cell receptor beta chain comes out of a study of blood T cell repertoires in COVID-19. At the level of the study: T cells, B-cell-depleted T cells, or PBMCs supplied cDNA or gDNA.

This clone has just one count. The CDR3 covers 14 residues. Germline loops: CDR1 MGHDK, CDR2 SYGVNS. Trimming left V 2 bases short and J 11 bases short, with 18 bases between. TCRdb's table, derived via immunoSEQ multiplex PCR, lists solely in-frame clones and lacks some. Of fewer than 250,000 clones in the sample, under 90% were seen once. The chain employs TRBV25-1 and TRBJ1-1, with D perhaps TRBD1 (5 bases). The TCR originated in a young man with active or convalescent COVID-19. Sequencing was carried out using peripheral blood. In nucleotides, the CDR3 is TGTGCCAGCAGTGAAAGGAGCGGGGCCTCCGGGGCTTTCTTT. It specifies CASSERSGASGAFF.